This TCR beta chain was sequenced during a study of CD8+ T cells in alopecia areata. RNA extraction was followed by reverse transcription into cDNA, which acted as the sequencing template. Data came from immunoSEQ multiplex PCR; TCRdb stores just in-frame clones and leaves some out. Of some 120,000 clones detected, roughly three fifths appear once; the ten largest clones hold less than 5.5%. This CDR3 is built from 17 residues. Germline loops: CDR1 SGHRS, CDR2 YFSETQ. V dropped 3 bases and J dropped 0 bases, with 17 bases sitting between them. The TCR was taken from a human donor with alopecia areata. Sequenced material: CD4+ T cells sorted from blood, taken at week 0. The chain carries TRBV5-1 and TRBJ2-3; D gene unclear. The CDR3 DNA follows: TGCGCCAGCAGCTGGAATCGACAAGCCGCTAGCACAGATACGCAGTATTTT. This gives the protein CASSWNRQAASTDTQYF.